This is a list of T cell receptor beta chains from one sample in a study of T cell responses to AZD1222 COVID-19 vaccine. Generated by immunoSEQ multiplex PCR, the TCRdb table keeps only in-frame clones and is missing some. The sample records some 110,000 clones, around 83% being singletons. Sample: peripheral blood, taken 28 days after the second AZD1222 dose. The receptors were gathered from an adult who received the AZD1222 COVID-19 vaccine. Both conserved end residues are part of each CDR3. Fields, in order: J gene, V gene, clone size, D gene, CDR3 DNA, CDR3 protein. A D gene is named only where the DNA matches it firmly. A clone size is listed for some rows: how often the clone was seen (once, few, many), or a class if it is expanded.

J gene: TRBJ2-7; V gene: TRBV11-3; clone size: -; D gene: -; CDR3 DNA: TGTGCCAGCAGCCTAAGAGGGGGGGGAAACTACGAGCAGTACTTC; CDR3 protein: CASSLRGGGNYEQYF
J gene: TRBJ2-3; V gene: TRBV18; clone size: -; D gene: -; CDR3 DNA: TGTGCCAGCTCCCCACAGCTGACCACAGATACGCAGTATTTT; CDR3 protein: CASSPQLTTDTQYF
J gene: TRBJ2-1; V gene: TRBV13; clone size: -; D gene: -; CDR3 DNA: TGTGCCAGCAGTTGGGGGGGGCCCGGGGCCTCGGCCCCTACAAGTGAGCAGTTCTTC; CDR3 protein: CASSWGGPGASAPTSEQFF
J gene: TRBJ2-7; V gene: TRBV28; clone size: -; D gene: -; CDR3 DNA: TGTGCCAGCAGTTTTTTGGCTTCTATTACCTACGAGCAGTACTTC; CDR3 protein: CASSFLASITYEQYF
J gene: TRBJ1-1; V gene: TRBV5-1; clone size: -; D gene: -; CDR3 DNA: TGCGCCAGCAGCTTGGCGGGGGAGCTGAACACTGAAGCTTTCTTT; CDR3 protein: CASSLAGELNTEAFF
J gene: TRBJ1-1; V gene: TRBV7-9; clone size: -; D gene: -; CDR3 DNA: TGTGCCAGCAGCTTGGTGAAGTCGGGGAACACTGAAGCTTTCTTT; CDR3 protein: CASSLVKSGNTEAFF
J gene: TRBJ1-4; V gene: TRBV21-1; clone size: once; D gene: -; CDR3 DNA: TGTGCCAGCAGTGCGCAAGGACAGAAAAAACCTGGGGAAAAACTGTTTTTT; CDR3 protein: CASSAQGQKKPGEKLFF
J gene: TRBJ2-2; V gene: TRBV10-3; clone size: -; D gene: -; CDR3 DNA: TGTGCCATCAGTGATATCACCGGGGAGCTGTTTTTT; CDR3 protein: CAISDITGELFF
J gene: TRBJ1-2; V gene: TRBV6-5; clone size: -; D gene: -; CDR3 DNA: TGTGCCAGCAGACTCGGGACCCCGGACTATGGCTACACCTTC; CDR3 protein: CASRLGTPDYGYTF
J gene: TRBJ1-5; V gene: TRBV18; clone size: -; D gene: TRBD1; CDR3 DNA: TGTGCCAGCTCGCGACAGGGAAGCAATCAGCCCCAGCATTTT; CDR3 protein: CASSRQGSNQPQHF
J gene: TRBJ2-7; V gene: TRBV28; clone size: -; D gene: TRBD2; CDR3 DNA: TGTGCCAGCAGTGGGGGTGGGGAGGGAACCTACGAGCAGTACTTC; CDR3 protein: CASSGGGEGTYEQYF
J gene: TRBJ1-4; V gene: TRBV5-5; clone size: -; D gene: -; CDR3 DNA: TGTGCCAGCAGCCCCGCCAGTGAAAAACTGTTTTTT; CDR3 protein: CASSPASEKLFF